This T cell receptor beta chain was sequenced for a study of long-term antiretroviral therapy in people with HIV. Study-level background: Specimens dating back about a decade before the 2015 immediate-ART recommendation are the oldest included.

Each donor had at least one pre-ART and at least two post-ART PBMC samples. Cryopreserved PBMC, at roughly 0.85-11 million per sample, were present before DNA extraction. The immunoSEQ assay was v3.0, run at survey level. Each sample aimed for about 40,000-50,000 sequenced T-cell genomes. Sequencing used immunoSEQ multiplex PCR; TCRdb keeps in-frame clones, though not all of them. The repertoire includes fewer than 20,000 clones, about 71% of them detected once, and about 14% sits in the top ten. V lost 7 bases, J lost 2 bases, and 3 bases stayed unmatched. CDR3 length: 15 amino acids. Germline loops: CDR1 SNHLY, CDR2 FYNNEI. This clone has only a few counts.

The chain uses TRBV2 and TRBJ2-3, with 13 bases fitting TRBD2. Source: unsorted PBMCs, taken 1.5 years before starting antiretroviral therapy. The source is a woman in her forties or fifties with HIV. The CDR3: CASTTSGGATDTQYF. The CDR3 DNA is TGTGCCAGCACCACTAGCGGGGGGGCCACAGATACGCAGTATTTT. Complete variable domain (other parts from reference TRBV2 and TRBJ2-3): EPEVTQTPSHQVTQMGQEVILRCVPISNHLYFYWYRQILGQKVEFLVSFYNNEISEKSEIFDDQFSVERPDGSNFTLKIRSTKLEDSAMYFCASTTSGGATDTQYFGPGTRLTVL.